Shown below are 4 T cell receptor beta chains from a single sample sequenced in a study of blood T cell repertoires in COVID-19. Sequencing used immunoSEQ multiplex PCR; TCRdb keeps in-frame clones, though not all of them. The sample carries 190,000 or so clones, about 77% recorded once. Input material: peripheral blood. All receptors come from a woman older than 75 with active or convalescent COVID-19.

The rearrangement links TRBV10-3 to TRBJ1-2, with D possibly matching TRBD1 (6 bases). V lost 3 bases and J lost 5, with 16 bases in between. The germline V gene encodes CDR1 ENHRY and CDR2 SYGVKD. The CDR3 is 15 amino acids. The DNA of the CDR3 is TGTGCCATCAGTGACCGGGGGCGCGGGAGTTATGGCTACACCTTC. This codes for CAISDRGRGSYGYTF.

In DNA, the CDR3 is TGTGCCAGCAGTTTATCGGGGGGGGAGAGGGTGAATGAGCAGTTCTTC. Protein: CASSLSGGERVNEQFF. The chain recombines TRBV27 with TRBJ2-1; 7 nucleotides line up with TRBD2. Trimming took 0 bases from V and 7 from J; bases not matched to a gene: 9. Germline-derived CDR1 and CDR2 are MNHEY and SMNVEV (reference sequence). The CDR3 runs to 16 residues.

This clone appeared a few times. The rearrangement joins TRBV3-1 (or the pseudogene TRBV3-2) to TRBJ2-2, with D possibly matching TRBD2 (5 bases). The CDR3 is 16 residues long. Germline CDR1 reads LGHDT; CDR2 reads YNNKEL (reference sequence). The V gene lost 3 bases and the J gene lost 2 bases, with 13 bases spanning the gap. The CDR3 loop reads CASSHPGNINTGELFF. CDR3 sequence (DNA): TGTGCCAGCAGCCACCCCGGGAACATAAACACCGGGGAGCTGTTTTTT.

This rearrangement joins TRBV20-1 to TRBJ2-5; D is unclear. The CDR3 sequence is 12 residues long. Germline CDR1 DFQATT, CDR2 SNEGSKA (reference sequence). V was clipped by 3 bases and J by 2 bases, with 7 bases between them. The CDR3 reads CSASNSQETQYF. CDR3 in DNA: TGCAGTGCTAGTAACAGTCAAGAGACCCAGTACTTC.